This is a list of T cell receptor beta chains from one sample in a study of blood T cell repertoires in COVID-19. Some clones are missing from TCRdb's copy, which holds only in-frame ones; the method was immunoSEQ multiplex PCR. The sample consists of about 250,000 clones, 84% of them appearing once. The sequenced sample was peripheral blood. The source is a middle-aged woman who had recovered from COVID-19. The CDR3 runs from the conserved cysteine through the conserved F or W. The order of the fields is clone size, J gene, V gene, D gene, CDR3 protein, CDR3 DNA. D genes are given only for firm matches. The size entry is marked missing in some rows and otherwise reads once, few, many or a size class.

clone_size: -; j_call: TRBJ2-7; v_call: TRBV29-1; d_call: -; cdr3_aa: CSVGQSPWDEQYF; cdr3_nt: TGCAGCGTTGGACAGTCCCCGTGGGACGAGCAGTACTTC
clone_size: once; j_call: TRBJ1-1; v_call: TRBV2; d_call: TRBD1; cdr3_aa: CASSATFGTGDTEAFF; cdr3_nt: TGTGCCAGCAGTGCAACCTTTGGGACAGGGGACACTGAAGCTTTCTTT
clone_size: -; j_call: TRBJ2-7; v_call: TRBV5-1; d_call: TRBD1; cdr3_aa: CASSLGTGGPYEQYF; cdr3_nt: TGCGCCAGCAGCTTGGGGACAGGGGGTCCCTACGAGCAGTACTTC
clone_size: few; j_call: TRBJ2-1; v_call: TRBV14; d_call: TRBD1; cdr3_aa: CASSQLGTAHNEQFF; cdr3_nt: TGTGCCAGCAGCCAGCTCGGGACAGCACACAATGAGCAGTTCTTC
clone_size: -; j_call: TRBJ1-2; v_call: TRBV28; d_call: -; cdr3_aa: CASSSSGRWYGYTF; cdr3_nt: TGTGCCAGCAGTTCCTCCGGGAGGTGGTATGGCTACACCTTC
clone_size: -; j_call: TRBJ2-3; v_call: TRBV6-5; d_call: TRBD2; cdr3_aa: CASSLGTSGVYTQYF; cdr3_nt: TGTGCCAGCAGCCTAGGGACTAGCGGGGTATATACGCAGTATTTT
clone_size: once; j_call: TRBJ1-1; v_call: TRBV6-5; d_call: -; cdr3_aa: CASSRESLNTEAFF; cdr3_nt: TGTGCCAGCAGCCGGGAGAGTTTGAACACTGAAGCTTTCTTT
clone_size: -; j_call: TRBJ1-2; v_call: TRBV7-9; d_call: TRBD1; cdr3_aa: CASSRRDRGPLPF; cdr3_nt: TGTGCCAGCAGCCGCCGGGACAGGGGGCCTCTCCCCTTC
clone_size: -; j_call: TRBJ2-1; v_call: TRBV28; d_call: -; cdr3_aa: CASSKSIAVSYNEQFF; cdr3_nt: TGTGCCAGCAGTAAATCAATAGCGGTCTCCTACAATGAGCAGTTCTTC
clone_size: -; j_call: TRBJ1-2; v_call: TRBV5-1; d_call: -; cdr3_aa: CASSSQTGRYGYTF; cdr3_nt: TGCGCCAGCAGCTCACAGACAGGCCGGTATGGCTACACCTTC
clone_size: -; j_call: TRBJ2-1; v_call: TRBV2; d_call: -; cdr3_aa: CASSEILYNEQFF; cdr3_nt: TGTGCCAGCAGTGAAATCTTATACAATGAGCAGTTCTTC
clone_size: -; j_call: TRBJ2-2; v_call: TRBV4-2; d_call: TRBD2; cdr3_aa: CASSQVSSGGADGELFF; cdr3_nt: TGTGCCAGCAGCCAAGTTTCTAGCGGGGGGGCGGACGGGGAGCTGTTTTTT
clone_size: once; j_call: TRBJ2-3; v_call: TRBV27; d_call: TRBD1; cdr3_aa: CATAKAGTGVTDTQYF; cdr3_nt: TGTGCCACTGCCAAAGCCGGGACAGGGGTGACAGATACGCAGTATTTT
clone_size: -; j_call: TRBJ2-5; v_call: TRBV2; d_call: TRBD1; cdr3_aa: CASRRGGTGTETQYF; cdr3_nt: TGTGCCAGCAGGCGAGGGGGGACAGGGACAGAGACCCAGTACTTC
clone_size: few; j_call: TRBJ1-4; v_call: TRBV27; d_call: -; cdr3_aa: CASRTEVTNEKLFF; cdr3_nt: TGTGCCAGCAGAACAGAAGTCACTAATGAAAAACTGTTTTTT
clone_size: once; j_call: TRBJ2-3; v_call: TRBV9; d_call: -; cdr3_aa: CASSETPGTDTQYF; cdr3_nt: TGTGCCAGCAGCGAAACCCCGGGGACAGATACGCAGTATTTT
clone_size: -; j_call: TRBJ2-5; v_call: TRBV13; d_call: -; cdr3_aa: CASSLEARETQYF; cdr3_nt: TGTGCCAGCAGCTTAGAAGCCCGCGAGACCCAGTACTTC
clone_size: -; j_call: TRBJ2-3; v_call: TRBV5-1; d_call: -; cdr3_aa: CASSAYRSSTDTQYF; cdr3_nt: TGCGCCAGCAGCGCCTACAGAAGTAGCACAGATACGCAGTATTTT
clone_size: -; j_call: TRBJ2-7; v_call: TRBV6-6; d_call: TRBD1; cdr3_aa: CASSYGRGWEQYF; cdr3_nt: TGTGCCAGCAGTTACGGCAGGGGGTGGGAGCAGTACTTC
clone_size: -; j_call: TRBJ1-5; v_call: TRBV10-1; d_call: -; cdr3_aa: CASSDSPRFTLGSDQPQHF; cdr3_nt: TGCGCCAGCAGTGACTCCCCCCGGTTTACACTCGGGAGTGATCAGCCCCAGCATTTT
clone_size: -; j_call: TRBJ1-1; v_call: TRBV7-9; d_call: -; cdr3_aa: CASSSIRGWAPEAFF; cdr3_nt: TGTGCCAGCAGCTCCATAAGGGGATGGGCCCCTGAAGCTTTCTTT